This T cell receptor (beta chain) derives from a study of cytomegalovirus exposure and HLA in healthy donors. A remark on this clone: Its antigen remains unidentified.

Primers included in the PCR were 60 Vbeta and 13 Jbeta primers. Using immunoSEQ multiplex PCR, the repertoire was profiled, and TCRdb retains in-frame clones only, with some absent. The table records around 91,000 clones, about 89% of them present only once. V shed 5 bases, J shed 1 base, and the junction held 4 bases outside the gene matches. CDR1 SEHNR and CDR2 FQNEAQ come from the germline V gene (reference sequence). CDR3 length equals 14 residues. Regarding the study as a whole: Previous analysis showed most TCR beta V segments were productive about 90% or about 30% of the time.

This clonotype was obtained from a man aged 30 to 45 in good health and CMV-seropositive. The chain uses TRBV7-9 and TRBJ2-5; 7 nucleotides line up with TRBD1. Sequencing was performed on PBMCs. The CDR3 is CASSPDRVQETQYF. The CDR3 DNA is TGTGCCAGCAGCCCAGACAGGGTCCAAGAGACCCAGTACTTC.